Given below is one TCR beta chain in context. Per the authors' pipeline: The assay estimated nucleated cells by amplifying reference gene primers. Sequencing used immunoSEQ multiplex PCR; TCRdb keeps in-frame clones, though not all of them. For V, J and clone size, that table is used; D and trimming come from the DNA. The top ten clones hold about 14% of a sample with approximately 100,000 clones, approximately 81% of them seen once. This CDR3 is 14 amino acids long. The V and J ends lost 8 bases and 2 bases respectively, with 13 bases between them. CDR1 is MNHEY, CDR2 SMNVEV, per germline (reference sequence). The record originates from a study of blood T cell repertoires in COVID-19. Looking at the study overall: The origin of the acute and convalescent COVID-19 samples was the United States, Italy and Spain. Sources were T cells, B-cell-depleted T cells, or PBMCs; the material itself was cDNA or gDNA.

This TCR derives from an older woman with acute or convalescent COVID-19. The V call is TRBV27, the J call TRBJ1-5; D gene ambiguous. The sequenced sample consisted of peripheral blood. The DNA of the CDR3 is TGTGCCAGCGCTCTCTTATCGGGCAATCAGCCCCAGCATTTT. This gives the protein CASALLSGNQPQHF.